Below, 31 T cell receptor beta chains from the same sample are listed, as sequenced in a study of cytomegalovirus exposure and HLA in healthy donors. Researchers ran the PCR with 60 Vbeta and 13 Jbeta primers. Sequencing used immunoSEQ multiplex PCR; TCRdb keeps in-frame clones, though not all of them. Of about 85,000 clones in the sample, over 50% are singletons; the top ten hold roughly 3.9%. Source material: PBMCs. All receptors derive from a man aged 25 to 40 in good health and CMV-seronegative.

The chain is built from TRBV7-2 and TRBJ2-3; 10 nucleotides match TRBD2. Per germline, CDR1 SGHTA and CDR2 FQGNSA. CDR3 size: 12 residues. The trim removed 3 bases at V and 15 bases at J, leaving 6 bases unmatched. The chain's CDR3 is CASSFRTSGFYF. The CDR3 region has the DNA TGTGCCAGCAGCTTTAGGACTAGCGGTTTTTATTTT.

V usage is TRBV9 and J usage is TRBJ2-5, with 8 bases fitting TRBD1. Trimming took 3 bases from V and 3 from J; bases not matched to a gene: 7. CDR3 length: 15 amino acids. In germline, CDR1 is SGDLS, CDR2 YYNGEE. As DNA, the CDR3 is TGTGCCAGCAGCGAGTTGACAGGGGCCAAAGAGACCCAGTACTTC. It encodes CASSELTGAKETQYF.

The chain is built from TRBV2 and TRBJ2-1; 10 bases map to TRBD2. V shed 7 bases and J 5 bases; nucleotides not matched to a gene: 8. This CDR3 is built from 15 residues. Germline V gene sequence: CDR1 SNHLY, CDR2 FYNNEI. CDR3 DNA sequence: TGTGCCAGCACCGAGCCGGGACTAGCGAACAATGAGCAGTTCTTC. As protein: CASTEPGLANNEQFF.

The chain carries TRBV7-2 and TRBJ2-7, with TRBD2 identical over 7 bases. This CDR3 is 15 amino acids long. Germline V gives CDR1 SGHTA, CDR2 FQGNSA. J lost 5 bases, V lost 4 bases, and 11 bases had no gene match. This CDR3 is CASSSRTSRFDEQYF. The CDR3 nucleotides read TGTGCCAGCAGCTCCCGGACTAGTAGGTTCGACGAGCAGTACTTC.

The CDR3 DNA follows: TGTGCCACCAGCAGAGACAAACTACGGGTAATGGGTAAGCAGTTCTTC. As protein: CATSRDKLRVMGKQFF. V and J are TRBV15 and TRBJ2-1; D remains unclear. The germline V and J ends were trimmed by 0 bases and 11 bases, with 20 bases remaining between them. Germline assignment: CDR1 LNHNV and CDR2 YYDKDF (reference sequence). The CDR3 loop spans 16 amino acids.

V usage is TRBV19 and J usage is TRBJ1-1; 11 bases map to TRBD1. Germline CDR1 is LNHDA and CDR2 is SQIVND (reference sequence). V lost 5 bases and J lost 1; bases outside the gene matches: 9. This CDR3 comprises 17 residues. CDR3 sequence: CASSSRTGGVGNTEAFF. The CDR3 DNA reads TGTGCCAGTAGTTCGCGGACAGGGGGCGTAGGGAACACTGAAGCTTTCTTT.

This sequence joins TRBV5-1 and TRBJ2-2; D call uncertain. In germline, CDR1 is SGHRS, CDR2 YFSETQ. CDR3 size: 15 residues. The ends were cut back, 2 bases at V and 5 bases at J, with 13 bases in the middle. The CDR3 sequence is CASSFIGGATGELFF. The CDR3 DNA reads TGCGCCAGCAGCTTCATTGGCGGAGCTACCGGGGAGCTGTTTTTT.

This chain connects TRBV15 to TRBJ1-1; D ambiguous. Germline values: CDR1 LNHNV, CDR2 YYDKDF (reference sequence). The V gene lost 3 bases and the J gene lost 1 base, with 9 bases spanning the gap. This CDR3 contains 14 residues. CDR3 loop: CATSSWQENTEAFF. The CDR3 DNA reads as TGTGCCACCAGCAGTTGGCAGGAGAACACTGAAGCTTTCTTT.

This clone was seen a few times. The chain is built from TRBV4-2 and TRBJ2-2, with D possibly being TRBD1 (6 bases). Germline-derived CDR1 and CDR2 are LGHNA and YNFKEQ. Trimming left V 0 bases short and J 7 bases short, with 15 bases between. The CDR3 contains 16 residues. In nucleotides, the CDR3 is TGTGCCAGCAGCCAAGATCGGGCAGGCAGGGGCGGGGAGCTGTTTTTT. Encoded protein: CASSQDRAGRGGELFF.

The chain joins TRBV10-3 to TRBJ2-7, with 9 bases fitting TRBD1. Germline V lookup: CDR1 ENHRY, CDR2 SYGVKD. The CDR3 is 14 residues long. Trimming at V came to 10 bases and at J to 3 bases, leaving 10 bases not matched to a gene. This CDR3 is CATGMGTGNYEQYF. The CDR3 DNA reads TGTGCCACCGGGATGGGGACAGGGAACTACGAGCAGTACTTC.

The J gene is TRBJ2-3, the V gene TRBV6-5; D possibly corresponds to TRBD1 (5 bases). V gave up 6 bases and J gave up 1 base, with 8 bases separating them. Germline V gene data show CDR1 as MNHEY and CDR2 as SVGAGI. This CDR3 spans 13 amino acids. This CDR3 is CASRVGGTDTQYF. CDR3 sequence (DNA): TGTGCCAGCAGAGTAGGGGGCACAGATACGCAGTATTTT.

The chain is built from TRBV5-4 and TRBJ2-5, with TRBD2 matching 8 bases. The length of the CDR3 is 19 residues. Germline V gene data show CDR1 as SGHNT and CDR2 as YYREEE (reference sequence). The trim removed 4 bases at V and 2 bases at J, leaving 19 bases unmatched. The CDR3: CASSGWRVLSGGFQETQYF. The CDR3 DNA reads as TGTGCCAGCAGCGGATGGAGAGTTCTCAGCGGGGGATTTCAAGAGACCCAGTACTTC.

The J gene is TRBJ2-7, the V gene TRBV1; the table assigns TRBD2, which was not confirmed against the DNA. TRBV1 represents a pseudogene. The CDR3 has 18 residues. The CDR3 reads CTSSRFSSTSGPSYEQYF. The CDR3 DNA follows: TGCACCAGCAGCCGCTTCTCCTCTACTAGCGGGCCATCCTACGAGCAGTACTTC.

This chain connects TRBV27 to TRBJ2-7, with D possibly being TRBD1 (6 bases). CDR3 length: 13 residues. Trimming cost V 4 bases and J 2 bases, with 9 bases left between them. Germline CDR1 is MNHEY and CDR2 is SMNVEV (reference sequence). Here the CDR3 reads CASSSQGPYEQYF. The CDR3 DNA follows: TGTGCCAGCAGTTCACAGGGTCCCTACGAGCAGTACTTC.

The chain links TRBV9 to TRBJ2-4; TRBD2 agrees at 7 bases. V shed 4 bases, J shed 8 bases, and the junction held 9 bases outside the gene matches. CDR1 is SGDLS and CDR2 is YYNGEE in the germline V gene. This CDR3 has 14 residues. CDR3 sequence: CASSPLTSNDIQYF. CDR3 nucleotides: TGTGCCAGCAGCCCCTTGACTAGCAATGACATTCAGTACTTC.

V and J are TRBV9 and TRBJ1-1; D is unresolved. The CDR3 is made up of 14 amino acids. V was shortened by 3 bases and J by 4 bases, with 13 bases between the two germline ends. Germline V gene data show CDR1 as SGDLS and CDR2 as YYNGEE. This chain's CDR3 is CASSASTGSTEAFF. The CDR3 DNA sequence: TGTGCCAGCAGCGCGTCGACCGGGAGCACTGAAGCTTTCTTT. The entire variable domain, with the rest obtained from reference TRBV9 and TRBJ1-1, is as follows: DSGVTQTPKHLITATGQRVTLRCSPRSGDLSVYWYQQSLDQGLQFLIQYYNGEERAKGNILERFSAQQFPDLHSELNLSSLELGDSALYFCASSASTGSTEAFFGQGTRLTVV.

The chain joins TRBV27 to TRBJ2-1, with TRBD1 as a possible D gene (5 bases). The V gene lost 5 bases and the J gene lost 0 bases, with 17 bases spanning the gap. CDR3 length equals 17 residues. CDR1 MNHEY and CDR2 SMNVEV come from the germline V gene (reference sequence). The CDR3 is CASSTGTYLSSYNEQFF. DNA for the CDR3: TGTGCCAGCAGTACAGGTACCTATTTGAGCTCCTACAATGAGCAGTTCTTC.

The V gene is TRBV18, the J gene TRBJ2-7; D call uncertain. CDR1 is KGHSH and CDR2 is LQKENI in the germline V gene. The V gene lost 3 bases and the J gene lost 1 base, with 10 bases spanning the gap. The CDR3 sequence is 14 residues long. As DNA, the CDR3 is TGTGCCAGCTCACCGCCAGACGGGTCCTACGAGCAGTACTTC. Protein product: CASSPPDGSYEQYF. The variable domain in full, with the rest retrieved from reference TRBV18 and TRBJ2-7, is NAGVMQNPRHLVRRRGQEARLRCSPMKGHSHVYWYRQLPEEGLKFMVYLQKENIIDESGMPKERFSAEFPKEGPSILRIQQVVRGDSAAYFCASSPPDGSYEQYFGPGTRLTVT.

CDR3: CASTRAGGPYEQYF. CDR3 nucleotide sequence: TGTGCCAGCACCCGAGCGGGAGGGCCTTACGAGCAGTACTTC. The chain uses TRBV7-9 and TRBJ2-7; TRBD2 agrees at 10 bases. The CDR3 consists of 14 residues. Germline V gives CDR1 SEHNR, CDR2 FQNEAQ (reference sequence). Trimming took 7 bases from V and 4 from J; bases not matched to a gene: 7.

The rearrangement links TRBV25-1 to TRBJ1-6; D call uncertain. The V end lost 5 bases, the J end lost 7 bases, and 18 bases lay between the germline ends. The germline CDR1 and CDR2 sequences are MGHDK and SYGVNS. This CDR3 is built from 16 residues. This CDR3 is CASSMKDWEGNSPLHF. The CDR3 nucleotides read TGTGCCAGCAGTATGAAGGATTGGGAGGGAAATTCACCCCTCCACTTT.

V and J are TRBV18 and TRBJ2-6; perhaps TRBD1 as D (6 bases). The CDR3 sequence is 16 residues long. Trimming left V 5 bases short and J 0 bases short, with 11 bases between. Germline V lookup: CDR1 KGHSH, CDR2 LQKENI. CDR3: CASSANRDSGANVLTF. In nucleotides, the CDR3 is TGTGCCAGCTCAGCGAACAGGGACTCTGGGGCCAACGTCCTGACTTTC. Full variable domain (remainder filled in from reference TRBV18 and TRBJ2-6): NAGVMQNPRHLVRRRGQEARLRCSPMKGHSHVYWYRQLPEEGLKFMVYLQKENIIDESGMPKERFSAEFPKEGPSILRIQQVVRGDSAAYFCASSANRDSGANVLTFGAGSRLTVL.

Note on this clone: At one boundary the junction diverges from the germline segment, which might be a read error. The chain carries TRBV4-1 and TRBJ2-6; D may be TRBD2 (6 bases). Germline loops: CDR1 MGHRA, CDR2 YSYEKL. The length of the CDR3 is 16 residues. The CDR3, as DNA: TGCGCCAGCAGCCAAGGGAGGGCCTCTAGGGCCAACGTCCTGACTTTC. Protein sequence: CASSQGRASRANVLTF.

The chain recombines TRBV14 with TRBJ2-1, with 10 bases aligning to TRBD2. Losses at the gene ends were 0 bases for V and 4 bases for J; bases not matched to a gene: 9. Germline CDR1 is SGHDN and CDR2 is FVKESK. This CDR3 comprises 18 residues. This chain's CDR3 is CASSQDQERGGYYNEQFF. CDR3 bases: TGTGCCAGCAGCCAAGATCAAGAGCGGGGGGGATATTACAATGAGCAGTTCTTC.

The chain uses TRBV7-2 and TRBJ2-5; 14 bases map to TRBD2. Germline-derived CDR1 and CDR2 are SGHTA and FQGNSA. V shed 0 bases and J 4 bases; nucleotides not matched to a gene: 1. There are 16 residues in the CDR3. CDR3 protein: CASSLAGLAGVETQYF. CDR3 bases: TGTGCCAGCAGCTTAGCGGGACTAGCGGGAGTAGAGACCCAGTACTTC.

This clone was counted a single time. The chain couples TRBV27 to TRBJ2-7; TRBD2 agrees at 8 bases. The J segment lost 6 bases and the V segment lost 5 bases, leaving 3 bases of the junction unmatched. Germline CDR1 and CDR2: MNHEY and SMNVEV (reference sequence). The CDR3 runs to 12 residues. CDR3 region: CASSHLAGEQYF. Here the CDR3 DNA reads TGTGCCAGCAGTCATCTAGCGGGCGAGCAGTACTTC.

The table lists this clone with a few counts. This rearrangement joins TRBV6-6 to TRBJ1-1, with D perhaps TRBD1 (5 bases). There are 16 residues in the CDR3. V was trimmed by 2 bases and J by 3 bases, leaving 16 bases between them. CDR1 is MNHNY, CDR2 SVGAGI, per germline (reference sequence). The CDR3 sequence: CASSYRAGHPHTEAFF. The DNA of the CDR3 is TGTGCCAGCAGTTACAGGGCAGGGCACCCCCACACTGAAGCTTTCTTT.

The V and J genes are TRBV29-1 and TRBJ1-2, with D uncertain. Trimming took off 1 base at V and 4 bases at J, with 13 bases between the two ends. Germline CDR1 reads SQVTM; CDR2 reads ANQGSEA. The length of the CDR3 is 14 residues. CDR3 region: CSVEVDQALYGYTF. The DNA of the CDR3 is TGCAGCGTTGAAGTTGACCAGGCCCTCTATGGCTACACCTTC.

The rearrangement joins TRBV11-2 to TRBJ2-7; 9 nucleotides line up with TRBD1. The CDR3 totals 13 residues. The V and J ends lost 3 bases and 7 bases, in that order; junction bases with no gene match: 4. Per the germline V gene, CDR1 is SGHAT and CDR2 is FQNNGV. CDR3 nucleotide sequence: TGTGCCAGCAGCTTGGACAGGGGCGGGGAGCAGTACTTC. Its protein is CASSLDRGGEQYF.

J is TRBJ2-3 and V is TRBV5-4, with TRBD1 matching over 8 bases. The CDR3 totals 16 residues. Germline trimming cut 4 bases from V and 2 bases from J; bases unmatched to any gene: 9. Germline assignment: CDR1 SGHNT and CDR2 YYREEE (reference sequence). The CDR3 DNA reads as TGTGCCAGCAGCAGCGGACAGGGACGAAACACAGATACGCAGTATTTT. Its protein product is CASSSGQGRNTDTQYF.

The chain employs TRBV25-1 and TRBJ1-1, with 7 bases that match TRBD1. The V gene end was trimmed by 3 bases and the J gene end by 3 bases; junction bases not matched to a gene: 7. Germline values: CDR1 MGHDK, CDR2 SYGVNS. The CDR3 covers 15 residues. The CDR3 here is CASSDLGQVDTEAFF. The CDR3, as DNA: TGTGCCAGCAGTGACCTAGGACAGGTGGACACTGAAGCTTTCTTT.

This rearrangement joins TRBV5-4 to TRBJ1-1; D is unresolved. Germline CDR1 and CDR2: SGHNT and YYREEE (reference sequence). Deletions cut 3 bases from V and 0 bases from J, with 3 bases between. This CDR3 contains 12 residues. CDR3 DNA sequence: TGTGCCAGCAGCTACATGAACACTGAAGCTTTCTTT. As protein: CASSYMNTEAFF.